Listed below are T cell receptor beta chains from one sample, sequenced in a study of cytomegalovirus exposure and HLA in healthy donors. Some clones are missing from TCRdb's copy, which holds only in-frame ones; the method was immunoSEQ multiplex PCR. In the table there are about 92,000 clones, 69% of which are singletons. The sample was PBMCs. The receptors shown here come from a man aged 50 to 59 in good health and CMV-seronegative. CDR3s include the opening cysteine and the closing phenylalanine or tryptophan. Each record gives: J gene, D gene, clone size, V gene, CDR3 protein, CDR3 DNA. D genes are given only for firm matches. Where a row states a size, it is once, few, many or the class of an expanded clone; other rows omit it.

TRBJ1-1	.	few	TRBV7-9	CASSPQGGTEAFF	TGTGCCAGCAGCCCCCAAGGGGGCACTGAAGCTTTCTTT
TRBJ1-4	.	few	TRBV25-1	CASSELHPLKEKLFF	TGTGCCAGCAGTGAATTACACCCTTTAAAAGAAAAACTGTTTTTT
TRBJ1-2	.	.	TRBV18	CASSLTLGGFTLYGYTF	TGTGCCAGCTCACTCACTTTGGGGGGATTCACACTCTATGGCTACACCTTC
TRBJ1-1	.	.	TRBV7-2	CASSLEPPNTEAFF	TGTGCCAGCAGCTTAGAGCCCCCGAACACTGAAGCTTTCTTT
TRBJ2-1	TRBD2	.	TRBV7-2	CASSFYSGSGWIF	TGTGCCAGCAGCTTTTATAGCGGGAGTGGGTGGATCTTC
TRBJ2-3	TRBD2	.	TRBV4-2	CASSQDPSGRKYTDTQYF	TGTGCCAGCAGCCAAGATCCCTCCGGGAGGAAGTACACAGATACGCAGTATTTT
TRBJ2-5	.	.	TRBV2	CASSEARETQYF	TGTGCCAGCAGTGAGGCTCGAGAGACCCAGTACTTC
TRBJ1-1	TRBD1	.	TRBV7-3	CASSSDRATEAFF	TGTGCCAGCAGCTCCGACAGGGCCACTGAAGCTTTCTTT
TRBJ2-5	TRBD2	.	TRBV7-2	CASSTSGGGYQETQYF	TGTGCCAGCAGCACCAGCGGCGGGGGATACCAAGAGACCCAGTACTTC
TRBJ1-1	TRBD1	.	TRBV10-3	CASLDREQNTEAFF	TGTGCCTCCCTTGACAGGGAACAGAACACTGAAGCTTTCTTT
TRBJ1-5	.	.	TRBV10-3	CAISESSGGVNQPQHF	TGTGCCATCAGTGAGTCATCGGGGGGCGTCAATCAGCCCCAGCATTTT
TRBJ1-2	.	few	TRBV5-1	CASSLGAADGYTF	TGCGCCAGCAGCTTAGGCGCTGCGGATGGCTACACCTTC
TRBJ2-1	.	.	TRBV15	CATSRTSSSYNEQFF	TGTGCCACCAGCAGAACTAGCTCAAGTTACAATGAGCAGTTCTTC
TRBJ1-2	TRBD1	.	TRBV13	CASSPGTANYGSYTF	TGTGCCAGCAGCCCCGGGACAGCCAACTATGGTAGCTACACCTTC
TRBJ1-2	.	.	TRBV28	CASSFGEGNGYTF	TGTGCCAGCAGTTTCGGAGAGGGCAATGGCTACACCTTC
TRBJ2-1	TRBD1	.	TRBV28	CASITGTDGNEQFF	TGTGCCAGCATCACCGGGACAGATGGCAATGAGCAGTTCTTC
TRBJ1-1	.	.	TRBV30	CAWYTGRRTEAFF	TGTGCCTGGTACACAGGGCGTCGTACTGAAGCTTTCTTT
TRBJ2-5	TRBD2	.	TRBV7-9	CASSLGGGVETQYF	TGTGCCAGCAGCTTAGGGGGGGGAGTGGAGACCCAGTACTTC
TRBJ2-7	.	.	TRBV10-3	CAISESNEGYEQYF	TGTGCCATCAGTGAGTCGAACGAGGGATACGAGCAGTACTTC
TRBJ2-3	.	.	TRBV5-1	CASSSFDRTSTDTQYF	TGCGCCAGCAGCTCTTTTGACAGGACTAGCACAGATACGCAGTATTTT
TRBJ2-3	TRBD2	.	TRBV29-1	CSVAGGSSGGGTDTQYF	TGCAGCGTAGCAGGGGGTAGTAGCGGGGGGGGAACAGATACGCAGTATTTT
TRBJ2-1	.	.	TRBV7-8	CASSPRGWAPRGQFF	TGTGCCAGCAGCCCCCGAGGGTGGGCGCCCCGGGGGCAGTTCTTC
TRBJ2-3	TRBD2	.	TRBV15	CATSRKRGGGTDTQYF	TGTGCCACCAGCAGAAAACGGGGGGGCGGCACAGATACGCAGTATTTT
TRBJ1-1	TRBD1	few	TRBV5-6	CASSMGDRDSPEAFF	TGTGCCAGCAGCATGGGAGACAGGGACTCGCCTGAAGCTTTCTTT
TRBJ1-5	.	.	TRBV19	CASSIVADNQPQHF	TGTGCCAGTAGTATTGTGGCAGACAATCAGCCCCAGCATTTT
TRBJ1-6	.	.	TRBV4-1	CASSQERQVNSPLHF	TGCGCCAGCAGCCAAGAACGACAGGTCAATTCACCCCTCCACTTT
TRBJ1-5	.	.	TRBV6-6	CASSYGRVASNQPQHF	TGTGCCAGCAGTTACGGCAGGGTTGCTAGCAATCAGCCCCAGCATTTT
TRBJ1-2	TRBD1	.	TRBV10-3	CAISGGQFRGYGYTF	TGTGCCATCAGTGGGGGACAGTTCAGGGGATATGGCTACACCTTC
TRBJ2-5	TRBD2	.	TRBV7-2	CASSPRTSQETQYF	TGTGCCAGCAGCCCCAGGACTAGTCAAGAGACCCAGTACTTC
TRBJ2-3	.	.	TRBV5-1	CASSSRRVHTDTQYF	TGCGCCAGCAGCTCGAGGAGGGTCCACACAGATACGCAGTATTTT
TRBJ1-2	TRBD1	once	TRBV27	CASRPTGGYGYTF	TGTGCCAGCAGGCCGACAGGGGGCTATGGCTACACCTTC
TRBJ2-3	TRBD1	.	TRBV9	CASSVGQGGTDTQYF	TGTGCCAGCAGCGTAGGACAGGGGGGCACAGATACGCAGTATTTT
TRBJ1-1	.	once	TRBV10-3	CAVRRDTEAFF	TGTGCCGTCAGGCGTGACACTGAAGCTTTCTTT
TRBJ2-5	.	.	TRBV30	CAWGLTAQETQYF	TGTGCCTGGGGGCTGACAGCCCAAGAGACCCAGTACTTC
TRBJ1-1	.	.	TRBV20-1	CSAEKIRAFF	TGCAGTGCCGAGAAAATTCGAGCTTTCTTT
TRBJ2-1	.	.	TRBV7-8	CASSPTGQRYNEQFF	TGTGCCAGCAGCCCAACCGGACAGAGATACAATGAGCAGTTCTTC
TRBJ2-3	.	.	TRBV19	CASSIWGGVADTQYF	TGTGCCAGTAGTATCTGGGGCGGGGTTGCAGATACGCAGTATTTT
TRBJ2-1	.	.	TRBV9	CASSVAPREYNEQFF	TGTGCCAGCAGCGTAGCACCGAGGGAGTACAATGAGCAGTTCTTC
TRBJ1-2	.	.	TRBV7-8	CASSLSPTGYYTF	TGTGCCAGCAGCTTAAGCCCGACAGGCTACTACACCTTC
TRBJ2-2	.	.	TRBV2	CASSMGGLTGELFF	TGTGCCAGCAGTATGGGGGGGCTCACCGGGGAGCTGTTTTTT
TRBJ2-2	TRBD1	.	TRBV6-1	CASSGDRVTGELFF	TGTGCCAGCAGTGGGGACAGGGTGACCGGGGAGCTGTTTTTT
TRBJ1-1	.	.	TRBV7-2	CASSLFGGLFTPEAFF	TGTGCCAGCAGCTTATTTGGTGGACTCTTTACCCCTGAAGCTTTCTTT
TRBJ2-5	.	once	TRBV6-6	CASSRPGGQETQYF	TGTGCCAGCAGTCGTCCTGGCGGTCAAGAGACCCAGTACTTC